This passage covers 27 T cell receptor beta chains from one sample sequenced in a study of vaccination effects on CD4 cells after COVID-19. Within the ViraFEST assay, antigen-specific CD4+ T cells underwent expansion with viral peptide pools prior to sequencing. The culture ran for nine to eleven days, and then CD4+ T cells were isolated. Prior SARS-CoV-2 infection was absent in the vaccine recipients, as shown by negative nucleocapsid antibodies. The table came from immunoSEQ multiplex PCR; TCRdb's copy has only in-frame clones and leaves some out. The top ten hold 25% to 35% of the sample, which has roughly 35,000 clones, around 73% seen once. These receptors have no known antigen. The specimen comprised CD4+ T cells from PBMCs cultured with HCoV-OC43 spike peptides, sampled before COVID-19 vaccination. Subset of the sample: HCoV-OC43 spike overlapping peptide pool stimulation. The receptors shown here come from a human donor who received a COVID-19 vaccine.

This chain uses TRBV30 with TRBJ1-2; no clear D. Trimming removed 3 bases at V and 5 bases at J, with 10 bases between. The CDR3 length is 12 residues. Germline lookup yields CDR1 GTSNPN and CDR2 SVGIG (reference sequence). The CDR3 DNA is TGTGCCTGGAGGACCGGAAGTTATGGCTACACCTTC. Its translation: CAWRTGSYGYTF. Full variable domain (outside the CDR3, taken from reference TRBV30 and TRBJ1-2): SQTIHQWPATLVQPVGSPLSLECTVEGTSNPNLYWYRQAAGRGLQLLFYSVGIGQISSEVPQNLSASRPQDRQFILSSKKLLLSDSGFYLCAWRTGSYGYTFGSGTRLTVV.

The chain has TRBV2 and TRBJ2-5, with 8 nucleotides matching TRBD1. The CDR3 sequence is 14 residues long. V shed 5 bases, J shed 7 bases, and the junction held 9 bases outside the gene matches. The germline V gene encodes CDR1 SNHLY and CDR2 FYNNEI. The CDR3 sequence: CASSLTGVSGTQYF. The CDR3 DNA sequence: TGTGCCAGCAGTCTGACAGGGGTTAGCGGGACCCAGTACTTC.

The chain is built from TRBV27 and TRBJ2-5, with a possible D match to TRBD1 (5 bases). V dropped 3 bases and J dropped 5 bases, with 10 bases sitting between them. Germline-derived CDR1 and CDR2 are MNHEY and SMNVEV (reference sequence). The length of the CDR3 is 13 residues. CDR3 nucleotides: TGTGCCAGCAGTTTCTCAGGGCCGGAGACCCAGTACTTC. Residues: CASSFSGPETQYF.

This clone has just a few counts. The chain recombines TRBV11-2 with TRBJ1-4, with D tentatively TRBD1 (5 bases). Germline V gene sequence: CDR1 SGHAT, CDR2 FQNNGV. The CDR3 spans 15 residues. V was pared by 2 bases and J by 3 bases, with 10 bases between. CDR3 sequence (DNA): TGTGCCAGCAGCTTAAACGGGGCTGCTAATGAAAAACTGTTTTTT. The encoded protein is CASSLNGAANEKLFF.

This clone was observed a handful of times. An end of the junction does not agree with germline; a read error may underlie this. The chain uses TRBV7-2 and TRBJ1-3; D is undetermined. The CDR3 is 15 residues long. The germline CDR1 and CDR2 sequences are SGHTA and FQGNSA. The CDR3 loop reads CASSPRGGSGDSMDF. In nucleotides, the CDR3 is TGTGCCAGCAGCCCACGGGGAGGTTCGGGAGATTCTATGGATTTT.

This chain connects TRBV6-1 to TRBJ2-2; TRBD2 matches 9 bases. The CDR3 runs to 16 residues. Germline CDR1 and CDR2: MNHNS and SASEGT. V was pared by 1 base and J by 8 bases, with 8 bases of the junction left unmatched. CDR3 coding DNA: TGTGCCAGCAGTGAAGGGGGCGGGAGGGCTTCGGGGGAGCTGTTTTTT. Its protein product is CASSEGGGRASGELFF.

This clone showed up just once. The chain employs TRBV4-2 and TRBJ2-1; D may correspond to TRBD1 or TRBD2 (6 bases each). The V end lost 7 bases, the J end lost 4 bases, and 14 bases lay between the germline ends. This CDR3 region has 14 residues. Germline V CDR1 and CDR2: LGHNA, YNFKEQ. CDR3 nucleotides: TGTGCCAGCACAGGGGAGGCCCCTTACAATGAGCAGTTCTTC. Its protein product is CASTGEAPYNEQFF.

This clone was observed many times. This chain joins TRBV11-2 and TRBJ1-3; D ambiguous. The CDR3 contains 16 residues. Germline CDR1 and CDR2: SGHAT and FQNNGV. Trimming removed 2 bases at V and 0 bases at J, with 11 bases between. Here the CDR3 reads CASSLSPANSGNTIYF. CDR3 coding DNA: TGTGCCAGCAGCTTATCCCCAGCGAACTCTGGAAACACCATATATTTT.

The chain recombines TRBV3-1 (or the pseudogene TRBV3-2) with TRBJ1-1; 8 bases fit TRBD1. Germline V gene sequence: CDR1 LGHDT, CDR2 YNNKEL (reference sequence). The CDR3 runs 14 residues. V lost 4 bases and J lost 5; bases outside the gene matches: 6. The chain's CDR3 is CASSPGQGGTEAFF. CDR3 coding DNA: TGTGCCAGCAGCCCTGGACAGGGAGGGACTGAAGCTTTCTTT.

The chain has TRBV2 and TRBJ2-7, with TRBD2 matching 9 bases. CDR3 length: 15 amino acids. Germline CDR1 SNHLY, CDR2 FYNNEI. The V segment lost 8 bases and the J segment 5 bases; nucleotides outside the gene matches: 13. In DNA form, the CDR3 reads TGTGCCAGCGGGGGGGGTGTAGCGGGAGCAGACGAGCAGTACTTC. It encodes CASGGGVAGADEQYF.

The CDR3 spells CASSPRTLRTLGANVLTF. The CDR3, as DNA: TGCGCCAGCAGCCCCAGGACACTACGAACCCTCGGGGCCAACGTCCTGACTTTC. The chain couples TRBV5-1 to TRBJ2-6; TRBD1 might be the D (5 bases). Per germline, CDR1 SGHRS and CDR2 YFSETQ. This CDR3 spans 18 amino acids. V lost 4 bases, J lost 4 bases, and 21 bases lay in between.

V gene TRBV18 combines with J gene TRBJ2-2; unclear D gene. With 2 bases removed from V and 5 bases from J, the gap between germline ends came to 9 bases. Germline V gives CDR1 KGHSH, CDR2 LQKENI. CDR3 length: 14 residues. The CDR3 here is CASSPGQRTGELFF. The CDR3, as DNA: TGTGCCAGCTCACCAGGGCAGCGTACCGGGGAGCTGTTTTTT.

This clone was counted only a few times. This chain uses TRBV7-2 with TRBJ2-7, with D unresolved. Germline loops: CDR1 SGHTA, CDR2 FQGNSA. V shed 0 bases and J shed 1 base, with 13 bases lying between them. The CDR3 is 16 amino acids. The CDR3 nucleotides are TGTGCCAGCAGCTTAGCGCTCGGCGCCTGGTCCTACGAGCAGTACTTC. Translation gives CASSLALGAWSYEQYF.

J is TRBJ2-7 and V is TRBV25-1; D is tentatively TRBD1 or TRBD2 (5 bases each). CDR3 length: 15 amino acids. Germline CDR1 is MGHDK and CDR2 is SYGVNS. Trimming cost V 4 bases and J 0 bases, with 13 bases left between them. CDR3 in amino acids: CASSAPGSSSYEQYF. CDR3 in DNA: TGTGCCAGCAGTGCTCCAGGGAGCAGCTCCTACGAGCAGTACTTC.

This clone was picked up a small number of times. The chain couples TRBV5-1 to TRBJ2-3, with D hard to call. V lost 2 bases and J 1 base, leaving 11 bases between the germline ends. From germline, CDR1 is SGHRS and CDR2 YFSETQ. The CDR3 sequence is 15 residues long. The CDR3 nucleotides read TGCGCCAGCAGCTTTTCCGGGTCGGGCACAGATACGCAGTATTTT. Its protein product is CASSFSGSGTDTQYF.

This clone appeared once. This sequence joins TRBV6-6 and TRBJ1-6, with TRBD1 as a possible D gene (5 bases). V was pared by 2 bases and J by 9 bases, with 14 bases between. The CDR3 runs to 15 residues. From germline, CDR1 is MNHNY and CDR2 SVGAGI (reference sequence). The CDR3 spells CASSYPGTEISPLHF. The CDR3 coding sequence is TGTGCCAGCAGTTACCCCGGGACCGAGATTTCACCCCTCCACTTT.

The chain combines TRBV6-5 with TRBJ1-2, with D possibly being TRBD1 (5 bases). Germline V lookup: CDR1 MNHEY, CDR2 SVGAGI. The CDR3 covers 15 residues. V lost 4 bases and J 5 bases, leaving 17 bases between the germline ends. CDR3 DNA sequence: TGTGCCAGCAGTTTGCCGGGGACTTCTCAGTATGGCTACACCTTC. It codes for CASSLPGTSQYGYTF.

In this sample, this clone turned up a few times. This CDR3 is CSVRTSSYEQYF. Here the CDR3 DNA reads TGCAGCGTGCGGACTAGCTCGTACGAGCAGTACTTC. The chain uses TRBV29-1 and TRBJ2-7; 8 bases are a match to TRBD2. Germline CDR1 reads SQVTM; CDR2 reads ANQGSEA. The CDR3 length is 12 residues. After removal of 6 bases from V and 4 bases from J, the junction contained 5 bases not matched to a gene.

This chain joins TRBV7-2 and TRBJ1-2; no clear D gene. This CDR3 region has 13 residues. Germline CDR1 SGHTA, CDR2 FQGNSA. The V and J ends lost 5 bases and 2 bases respectively, with 9 bases between them. The chain's CDR3 is CASSPTWNYGYTF. As DNA, the CDR3 is TGTGCCAGCAGCCCAACATGGAACTATGGCTACACCTTC.

This clone has a single count. This chain links TRBV14 with TRBJ2-3; D remains ambiguous. CDR1 SGHDN and CDR2 FVKESK come from the germline V gene. This CDR3 region has 15 residues. The V gene lost 4 bases and the J gene lost 0 bases, with 11 bases spanning the gap. Here the CDR3 reads CASSRRRRSTDTQYF. The CDR3 region has the DNA TGTGCCAGCAGCCGTCGGAGACGTAGCACAGATACGCAGTATTTT.

CDR3 sequence: CASSEMWGLQPQHF. The CDR3 DNA sequence: TGTGCCAGCAGTGAGATGTGGGGGCTTCAGCCCCAGCATTTT. V usage is TRBV6-4 and J usage is TRBJ1-5, with D perhaps TRBD1 (6 bases). Germline CDR1 and CDR2: MRHNA and SNTAGT. This CDR3 has 14 amino acids. Trimming left V 3 bases short and J 6 bases short, with 12 bases between.

This clone occurred a few times. The rearrangement links TRBV12-5 to TRBJ2-7, with TRBD1 matching over 9 bases. CDR1 and CDR2 (germline): LGHNT, FRNRAP. After removal of 8 bases from V and 0 bases from J, the junction contained 8 bases not matched to a gene. This CDR3 is built from 15 residues. The CDR3 coding sequence is TGTGCTAGTTCCATCCGACAGGGGGGCTCCTACGAGCAGTACTTC. Amino acids: CASSIRQGGSYEQYF. Full variable domain (outside the CDR3, taken from reference TRBV12-5 and TRBJ2-7): DARVTQTPRHKVTEMGQEVTMRCQPILGHNTVFWYRQTMMQGLELLAYFRNRAPLDDSGMPKDRFSAEMPDATLATLKIQPSEPRDSAVYFCASSIRQGGSYEQYFGPGTRLTVT.

V is TRBV5-1 and J is TRBJ2-7; possibly TRBD1 for D (5 bases). V lost 8 bases and J lost 0, with 15 bases in between. Germline V gene lookup returns CDR1 SGHRS and CDR2 YFSETQ. The CDR3 is 14 residues long. The CDR3 here is CASGPSTGSYEQYF. In nucleotides, the CDR3 is TGCGCCAGTGGCCCGAGCACAGGCTCCTACGAGCAGTACTTC.

V is TRBV12-2 and J is TRBJ2-1; the listed D gene, TRBD2, was not tested against the DNA. TRBV12-2 has pseudogene status. The CDR3 is 19 residues long. CDR3 nucleotides: TGTGCAAGTCGCTTCGGGACTAGCGGGAGGCCCTACTCCTACAATGAGCAGTTCTTC. This codes for CASRFGTSGRPYSYNEQFF.

The chain couples TRBV9 to TRBJ2-3; D not certain. The CDR3 covers 17 residues. Germline loops: CDR1 SGDLS, CDR2 YYNGEE. Between the trimmed V and J ends, which lost 2 bases and 1 base, there was a span of 17 bases. The CDR3 sequence: CASSVHTSSRRTDTQYF. For the CDR3, the DNA is TGTGCCAGCAGCGTCCACACCTCGAGCAGACGCACAGATACGCAGTATTTT.

The chain carries TRBV2 and TRBJ2-3; D is unresolved. Trimming took off 6 bases at V and 2 bases at J, with 9 bases between the two ends. The CDR3 covers 13 residues. Germline CDR1 reads SNHLY; CDR2 reads FYNNEI. The CDR3: CASRLRVTDTQYF. The CDR3 nucleotides are TGTGCCAGCAGGCTAAGGGTCACAGATACGCAGTATTTT.

V gene TRBV4-2 combines with J gene TRBJ1-2; tentatively, D is TRBD1 (6 bases). This CDR3 is built from 16 residues. Trimming removed 5 bases at V and 10 bases at J, with 26 bases between. From germline, CDR1 is LGHNA and CDR2 YNFKEQ. The CDR3 loop is CASSVRTASRFKDYTF. The CDR3 nucleotides are TGTGCCAGCAGCGTACGGACAGCGTCGCGATTCAAGGACTACACCTTC.